This TCR beta chain derives from a study of blood T cell repertoires in COVID-19. The CDR3 consists of 12 residues. Germline loops: CDR1 SGDLS, CDR2 YYNGEE. After removal of 4 bases from V and 8 bases from J, the junction contained 5 bases not matched to a gene. Original processing notes: Reference gene primer amplification yielded estimated nucleated cell counts. This table comes from immunoSEQ multiplex PCR, and its TCRdb copy is limited to in-frame clones, with some not included. The V and J calls and the clone size are those of that table, but D and trimming were determined from the DNA. The sample consists of under 250,000 clones, roughly four fifths of them appearing once.

The specimen sequenced was peripheral blood. The receptor's source is a woman aged 45 to 65 with active or convalescent COVID-19. This sequence joins TRBV9 and TRBJ1-1; 7 bases agree with TRBD1. In nucleotides, the CDR3 is TGTGCCAGCAGCCCTGGACAGGTGGAAGCTTTCTTT. Translated: CASSPGQVEAFF.